The 18 T cell receptor beta chains reported below all come from one sample, sequenced in a study of cytomegalovirus exposure and HLA in healthy donors (TCRdb year 2017). Libraries were made using the immunoSEQ multiplex PCR assay. The multiplex PCR relied on a mix of 60 forward primers for TCR Vbeta segments and 13 reverse primers for TCR Jbeta segments. As stored in TCRdb, this immuneACCESS dataset retains in-frame rearrangements with V and J assigned. A fraction of the clones does not appear; measured against another copy, unresolved V genes explain less than half of the discrepancy, and the remainder lacks a known reason. This sample gives approximately 150,000 clones in total; 55% to 80% of them show up just once. Of the sample, 3.5% to 5.5% falls within the top ten clones. Sequenced input: PBMCs. These receptors came from a woman under 30 in good health and CMV-seropositive.

The chain links TRBV28 to TRBJ2-1; D may be TRBD2 (5 bases). The germline gives CDR1 MDHEN, CDR2 SYDVKM. The CDR3 is 15 residues long. V lost 2 bases to trimming and J lost 5 bases, with 13 bases between them. The CDR3 coding sequence is TGTGCCAGCAGTTTAGGTGCGGACTGGAACAATGAGCAGTTCTTC. The encoded protein is CASSLGADWNNEQFF. The full variable domain, in which reference TRBV28 and TRBJ2-1 provide the parts outside the CDR3, is DVKVTQSSRYLVKRTGEKVFLECVQDMDHENMFWYRQDPGLGLRLIYFSYDVKMKEKGDIPEGYSVSREKKERFSLILESASTNQTSMYLCASSLGADWNNEQFFGPGTRLTVL.

The chain links TRBV18 to TRBJ1-6, with D maybe TRBD1 (6 bases). The CDR3 has 14 amino acids. V lost 3 bases and J lost 7, with 10 bases in between. The germline V gene encodes CDR1 KGHSH and CDR2 LQKENI. DNA for the CDR3: TGTGCCAGCTCACCCGACAGGAAGAATTCACCCCTCCACTTT. Translation: CASSPDRKNSPLHF.

This clone has just a few counts. This chain links TRBV6-1 with TRBJ1-2; TRBD1 matches at 12 bases. Germline V gene sequence: CDR1 MNHNS, CDR2 SASEGT. V shed 10 bases and J 7 bases; nucleotides not matched to a gene: 7. The CDR3 consists of 13 residues. For the CDR3, the DNA is TGTGCCACCCGGGACAGGGGGCTTGGTGGCTACACCTTC. This gives the protein CATRDRGLGGYTF.

This chain connects TRBV5-1 to TRBJ1-1; no clear D. V gave up 5 bases and J gave up 5 bases, with 13 bases separating them. The CDR3 covers 13 residues. From germline, CDR1 is SGHRS and CDR2 YFSETQ. The CDR3 sequence is CASSLAVGTEAFF. CDR3 sequence (DNA): TGCGCCAGCAGTTTAGCGGTAGGGACTGAAGCTTTCTTT.

The V and J genes are TRBV29-1 and TRBJ1-1, with no clear D. Deletions cut 3 bases from V and 1 base from J, with 6 bases between. The CDR3 totals 12 residues. CDR1 is SQVTM, CDR2 ANQGSEA, per germline. The CDR3 DNA is TGCAGCGTTGATCGGGGGAACACTGAAGCTTTCTTT. Its protein product is CSVDRGNTEAFF. The full variable domain, with the rest looked up from reference TRBV29-1 and TRBJ1-1, is SAVISQKPSRDICQRGTSLTIQCQVDSQVTMMFWYRQQPGQSLTLIATANQGSEATYESGFVIDKFPISRPNLTFSTLTVSNMSPEDSSIYLCSVDRGNTEAFFGQGTRLTVV.

CDR3 residues: CATSGLSGETQYF. Written as DNA, the CDR3 is TGCGCCACCTCAGGACTCTCGGGAGAGACCCAGTACTTC. The chain employs TRBV5-1 and TRBJ2-5, with a tentative D call TRBD2 (5 bases). The CDR3 covers 13 residues. Germline V gene data show CDR1 as SGHRS and CDR2 as YFSETQ. The V end was cut by 9 bases, the J end by 4 bases, with 16 bases between.

The rearrangement uses TRBV27 and TRBJ2-5, with TRBD1 matching 7 bases. The end of the DNA is better explained by TRBJ2-7, so the J call may be wrong. The CDR3 sequence is 15 residues long. Looked up from germline, CDR1 is MNHEY and CDR2 is SMNVEV (reference sequence). The CDR3 sequence is CASSHIQTGYYEQYF. CDR3 in DNA: TGTGCCAGCAGCCACATCCAGACAGGGTACTACGAGCAGTACTTC.

The chain couples TRBV23-1 to TRBJ2-7, with a tentative D call TRBD1 (6 bases). TRBV23-1 counts as an open reading frame of uncertain function. V gave up 6 bases and J gave up 4 bases, with 22 bases separating them. The CDR3 runs to 16 residues. This CDR3 reads CASSDYRDKVVYEQYF. CDR3 coding DNA: TGCGCCAGCAGCGATTACCGGGACAAGGTAGTGTACGAGCAGTACTTC.

This clone was observed a single time. The CDR3 DNA follows: TGTGCCAGCAGTTTTTCTGGGGGCGGTGGAAACACCATATATTTT. Amino acids: CASSFSGGGGNTIYF. The V call is TRBV27, the J call TRBJ1-3; D is possibly TRBD1 (6 bases). The length of the CDR3 is 15 residues. The V gene's germline CDR1 is MNHEY and CDR2 SMNVEV (reference sequence). Trimming left V 3 bases short and J 3 bases short, with 12 bases between.

The chain is built from TRBV18 and TRBJ2-7; 7 bases line up with TRBD2. V gave up 6 bases and J gave up 5 bases; unmatched junction bases: 7. The CDR3 contains 13 residues. Germline CDR1 reads KGHSH; CDR2 reads LQKENI. CDR3 sequence (DNA): TGTGCCAGCTCCCCTGGGACTACCAACGAGCAGTACTTC. It yields the protein CASSPGTTNEQYF.

This sequence joins TRBV6-5 and TRBJ2-7, with a possible D match to TRBD1 (5 bases). This CDR3 has 14 residues. Germline V gives CDR1 MNHEY, CDR2 SVGAGI. The V end was cut by 0 bases, the J end by 2 bases, with 8 bases between. CDR3 nucleotides: TGTGCCAGCAGTTACTCTGCGACAGCCTACGAGCAGTACTTC. Its protein is CASSYSATAYEQYF.

The chain couples TRBV27 to TRBJ2-1, with 7 bases identical to TRBD1. Germline CDR1 reads MNHEY; CDR2 reads SMNVEV (reference sequence). The CDR3 is made up of 18 amino acids. V gave up 6 bases and J gave up 2 bases; unmatched junction bases: 16. CDR3 loop: CASRLTGNARIAYNEQFF. The CDR3 region has the DNA TGTGCCAGCAGGCTGACAGGGAACGCCCGAATAGCCTACAATGAGCAGTTCTTC.

This clone was seen a few times. This chain connects TRBV2 to TRBJ2-2, with a possible D match to TRBD2 (5 bases). V dropped 10 bases and J dropped 5 bases, with 20 bases sitting between them. Germline CDR1 SNHLY, CDR2 FYNNEI. The CDR3 totals 15 residues. The CDR3 DNA is TGTGCCACCTCGGTCGTGGCGGGCGGTACCGGGGAGCTGTTTTTT. It encodes CATSVVAGGTGELFF.

This clone turned up a few times. The chain couples TRBV20-1 to TRBJ1-2, with D tentatively TRBD1 (6 bases). Germline CDR1 reads DFQATT; CDR2 reads SNEGSKA (reference sequence). The CDR3 loop spans 10 amino acids. V lost 4 bases and J 8 bases, leaving 8 bases between the germline ends. The CDR3 reads CSATQGGYTF. The CDR3 DNA reads TGCAGTGCTACGCAGGGGGGCTACACCTTC.

This rearrangement joins TRBV5-6 to TRBJ2-5; D unresolved. The CDR3 is made up of 14 amino acids. Trimming shortened V by 0 bases and J by 0 bases, and 6 bases separated the two germline ends. Germline V gene lookup returns CDR1 SGHDT and CDR2 YYEEEE. Here the CDR3 DNA reads TGTGCCAGCAGCTTGGATGACAACCAAGAGACCCAGTACTTC. This sequence encodes CASSLDDNQETQYF.

The J gene is TRBJ2-7, the V gene TRBV5-1, with D unresolved. V lost 4 bases to trimming and J lost 1 base, with 12 bases between them. Germline CDR1 and CDR2: SGHRS and YFSETQ. The CDR3 contains 14 residues. CDR3 nucleotide sequence: TGCGCCAGCAGCCCCCCCCTCGCGTCCTACGAGCAGTACTTC. Its protein product is CASSPPLASYEQYF. The full variable domain, with the rest looked up from reference TRBV5-1 and TRBJ2-7, is KAGVTQTPRYLIKTRGQQVTLSCSPISGHRSVSWYQQTPGQGLQFLFEYFSETQRNKGNFPGRFSGRQFSNSRSEMNVSTLELGDSALYLCASSPPLASYEQYFGPGTRLTVT.

J is TRBJ1-1 and V is TRBV4-1, with D possibly TRBD1 on 6 matching bases. Trimming removed 0 bases from V and 11 bases from J, with 19 bases in between. The CDR3 length is 15 residues. CDR1 and CDR2 (germline): MGHRA, YSYEKL. CDR3 sequence (DNA): TGCGCCAGCAGCCAAGACGCGGCAGGGGCGTTTGCCGCTTTCTTT. Its protein product is CASSQDAAGAFAAFF.

The gene calls are TRBV4-1 and TRBJ1-3, with TRBD1 matching 7 bases. V lost 0 bases and J lost 2; bases outside the gene matches: 10. Germline V gene sequence: CDR1 MGHRA, CDR2 YSYEKL. The CDR3 sequence is 18 residues long. In DNA form, the CDR3 reads TGCGCCAGCAGCCAAGATGAGGAACAGGGGACGCCTGGAAACACCATATATTTT. Its translation is CASSQDEEQGTPGNTIYF.